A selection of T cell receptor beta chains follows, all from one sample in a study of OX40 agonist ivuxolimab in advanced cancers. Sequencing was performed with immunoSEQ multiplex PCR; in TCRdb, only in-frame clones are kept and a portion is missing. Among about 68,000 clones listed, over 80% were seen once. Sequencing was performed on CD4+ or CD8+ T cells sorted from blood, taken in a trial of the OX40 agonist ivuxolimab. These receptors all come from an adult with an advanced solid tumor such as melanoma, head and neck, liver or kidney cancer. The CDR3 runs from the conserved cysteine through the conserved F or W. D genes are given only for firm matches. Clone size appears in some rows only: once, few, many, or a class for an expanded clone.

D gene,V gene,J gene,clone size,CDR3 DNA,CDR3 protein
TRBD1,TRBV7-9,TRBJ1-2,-,TGTGCCAGCAGCTCCGGACAGGGAAACTATGGCTACACCTTC,CASSSGQGNYGYTF
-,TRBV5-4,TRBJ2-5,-,TGTGCCAGCAGCTTCCAAGGGAGGTTGGAGACCCAGTACTTC,CASSFQGRLETQYF
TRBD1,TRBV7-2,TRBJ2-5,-,TGTGCCAGCAGCCGAGGACAGGGTCGACAAGAGACCCAGTACTTC,CASSRGQGRQETQYF
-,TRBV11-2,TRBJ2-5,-,TGTGCCAGCAGCTTTACGGCGCAAGAGACCCAGTACTTC,CASSFTAQETQYF
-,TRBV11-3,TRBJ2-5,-,TGTGCCAGCAGCTTAGACGGGGACCAAGAGACCCAGTACTTC,CASSLDGDQETQYF
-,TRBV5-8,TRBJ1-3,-,TGTGCCAGCAGCATATCCCCAGGGACACCCTCTGGAAACACCATATATTTT,CASSISPGTPSGNTIYF
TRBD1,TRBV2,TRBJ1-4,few,TGTGCCAGCAGGCCTACAGGGGGCCGGGAAAAACTGTTTTTT,CASRPTGGREKLFF
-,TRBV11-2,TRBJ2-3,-,TGTGCCAGCAGCTTACTCTCAGGGCGAGATACGCAGTATTTT,CASSLLSGRDTQYF
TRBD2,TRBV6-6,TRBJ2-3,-,TGTGCCAGCAGTCCTCGGTTAGCGGGAGCGACAGATACGCAGTATTTT,CASSPRLAGATDTQYF
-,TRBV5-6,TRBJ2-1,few,TGTGCCAGCAGCTTTCTGAGCTCCTACAATGAGCAGTTCTTC,CASSFLSSYNEQFF
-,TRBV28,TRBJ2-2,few,TGTGCCAGCAGCCTCCTTACGGTAAAGGCCGCGAACACCGGGGAGCTGTTTTTT,CASSLLTVKAANTGELFF
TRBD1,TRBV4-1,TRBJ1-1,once,TGCGCCAGCAGCCCGGACAGGACAAGCATGAACACTGAAGCTTTCTTT,CASSPDRTSMNTEAFF
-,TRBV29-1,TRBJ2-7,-,TGCAGCGTTGATGGCGGCTACGAGCAGTACTTC,CSVDGGYEQYF
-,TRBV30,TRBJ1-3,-,TGTGCCTGGAGTGCCTCCAAAACGTCGTTCTCTGGAAACACCATATATTTT,CAWSASKTSFSGNTIYF
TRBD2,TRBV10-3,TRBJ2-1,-,TGTGCCATCAGTGAGTCTCTAGCGGGAGGCAGTGAGCAGTTCTTC,CAISESLAGGSEQFF
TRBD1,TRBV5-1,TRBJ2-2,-,TGCGCCAGCAGCGGCCGGACAGGGACGAACACCGGGGAGCTGTTTTTT,CASSGRTGTNTGELFF
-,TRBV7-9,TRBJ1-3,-,TGTGCCAGCAGCTTTGGGAGCTCTGGAAACACCATATATTTT,CASSFGSSGNTIYF
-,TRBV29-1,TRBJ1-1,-,TGCAGCGTTGACGTGTTAGGGGGAACTGAAGCTTTCTTT,CSVDVLGGTEAFF
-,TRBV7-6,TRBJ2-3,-,TGTGCCAGCAGCTTAGCGGCGGGACTCCGCACAGATACGCAGTATTTT,CASSLAAGLRTDTQYF
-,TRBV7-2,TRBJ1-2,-,TGTGCCAGCAGCCCCCCATGGGCGGATGGCTACACCTTC,CASSPPWADGYTF
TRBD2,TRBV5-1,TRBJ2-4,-,TGCGCCAGCAGCATCCGACTAGCGGGGGGTGAAAACATTCAGTACTTC,CASSIRLAGGENIQYF
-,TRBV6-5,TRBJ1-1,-,TGTGCCAGCAGTTCTGGACGGCCCTCTAACACTGAAGCTTTCTTT,CASSSGRPSNTEAFF
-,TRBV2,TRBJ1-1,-,TGTGCCAGCAGCCTGGGGGTGAACACTGAAGCTTTCTTT,CASSLGVNTEAFF
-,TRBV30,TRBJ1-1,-,TGTGCCTGGAGTCGGGCAGGGATGATGAACACTGAAGCTTTCTTT,CAWSRAGMMNTEAFF
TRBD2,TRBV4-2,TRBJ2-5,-,TGTGCCAGCAGCCAAGACTCTGGACTAGCGGGGCTTAGGGAGACCCAGTACTTC,CASSQDSGLAGLRETQYF
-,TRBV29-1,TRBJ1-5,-,TGCAGCGTGCAGGCTAACAATCAGCCCCAGCATTTT,CSVQANNQPQHF
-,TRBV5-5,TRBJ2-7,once,TGTGCCAGCAGCTTGGGGTCAGGCGGAGAGCAGTACTTC,CASSLGSGGEQYF
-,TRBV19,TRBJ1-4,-,TGTGCCAGCGGTAATGAAAAACTGTTTTTT,CASGNEKLFF
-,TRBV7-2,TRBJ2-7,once,TGTGCCAGCAGCGCGGGGATCTACGAGCAGTACTTC,CASSAGIYEQYF
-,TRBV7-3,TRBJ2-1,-,TGTGCCAGCAGCCCAATGCCCAACAATGAGCAGTTCTTC,CASSPMPNNEQFF
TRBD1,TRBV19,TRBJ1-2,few,TGTGCCAGTAGTATTTCCACAGGGGGCAACTATGGCTACACCTTC,CASSISTGGNYGYTF